The entry below gives a single TCR beta chain sequence along with its context. Its target is unknown. Per germline, CDR1 SGHRS and CDR2 YFSETQ. CDR3 size: 14 residues. This entry comes from a study of T cells expressing NK-cell markers. Study-level background: Repertoires of TCR beta were obtained from T cells sorted as CD3+CD56+NKG2C+, CD3+CD56+NKG2C- and CD3+CD56-NKG2C+. The eight sequenced donors comprised seven who were HCMV-seropositive and one who was seronegative.

TCRdb re-called the 5' RACE reads and gives one entry per CDR3 protein, without DNA. The specimen's table records 150,000 or so distinct CDR3 sequences. Study observations and caveats: Questions lingered over whether expanded NKG2C+ T cell clones were HCMV-specific. Of the CD8+ T cells in 5 to 7 donors, roughly 1.0-7.0% belonged to dominant NKG2C+ clonotypes.

Sequencing input: blood T cells: a sorted CD56 or NKG2C T cell subset, CD4+ or CD8+ T cells, or bulk PBMC T cells (not recorded which). This receptor was identified in a woman aged 18 to 69 in good health. J is TRBJ1-2 and V is TRBV5-1. This chain's CDR3 is CASSLDVGNYGYTF.